The clone carrying this T cell receptor beta chain came up once. TCRdb processed the 5' RACE reads anew with MiXCR; each CDR3 protein has one entry. The table includes about 560,000 distinct CDR3 sequences, less than 25% detected once. The sample belongs to a study of T-cell memory formation after mild COVID-19. V trimming: 6 bases; J trimming: 0 bases; junction bases outside the gene matches: 4. CDR1 is SNHLY and CDR2 is FYNNEI in the germline V gene. The CDR3 extends over 15 amino acids. The receptor was isolated from an adult woman who had mild COVID-19 (a few samples of this study predate the infection). Cell type and time point are not known. Sequenced sample: PBMCs or a T cell subset sorted from them (not recorded which). The chain links TRBV2 to TRBJ1-5, with TRBD1 matching over 8 bases. In DNA, the CDR3 is TGTGCCAGCAGGGGAGGACAGGGTAGCAATCAGCCCCAGCATTTT. Its translation: CASRGGQGSNQPQHF.